The 12 T cell receptor beta chains below were found in one sample sequenced in a study of cytomegalovirus exposure and HLA in healthy donors. Generated by immunoSEQ multiplex PCR, the TCRdb table keeps only in-frame clones and is missing some. The sample lists some 150,000 clones, approximately 90% occurring once. The sequenced sample was PBMCs. Source of these receptors: a man younger than 35 in good health and CMV-seronegative.

The chain couples TRBV6-5 to TRBJ1-2, with D possibly being TRBD1 (5 bases). Germline V lookup: CDR1 MNHEY, CDR2 SVGAGI. The CDR3 sequence is 14 residues long. V shed 4 bases and J shed 8 bases, with 17 bases lying between them. CDR3 DNA sequence: TGTGCCAGCAGTTCCTCCCACAGGTCGTCGGGCTACACCTTC. It is translated as CASSSSHRSSGYTF.

DNA for the CDR3: TGCGCCAGCAGCCAGGTCGACAGGGGCACTGGAAACACCATATATTTT. Residues: CASSQVDRGTGNTIYF. This sequence joins TRBV4-1 and TRBJ1-3; 8 bases agree with TRBD1. The CDR3 extends over 16 amino acids. Germline-derived CDR1 and CDR2 are MGHRA and YSYEKL. With 3 bases clipped from V and 2 bases from J, the junction kept 6 bases outside the gene matches.

The rearrangement uses TRBV7-2 and TRBJ2-7, with D unresolved. Trimming stripped 1 base from V and 0 bases from J, with 10 bases between. There are 15 residues in the CDR3. CDR1 is SGHTA and CDR2 is FQGNSA in the germline V gene. CDR3 protein: CASSLDQVSSYEQYF. CDR3 nucleotide sequence: TGTGCCAGCAGCTTAGACCAGGTGAGCTCCTACGAGCAGTACTTC.

This sequence joins TRBV5-4 and TRBJ2-2, with TRBD1 matching 7 bases. V was clipped by 2 bases and J by 6 bases; unmatched bases: 7. This CDR3 spans 15 amino acids. The germline V gene encodes CDR1 SGHNT and CDR2 YYREEE (reference sequence). CDR3 in DNA: TGTGCCAGCAGCTTACAACAGGGGTGGGCCGGGGAGCTGTTTTTT. Protein product: CASSLQQGWAGELFF.

The chain links TRBV5-1 to TRBJ2-5; 10 bases are shared with TRBD2. The V segment lost 5 bases and the J segment 2 bases; nucleotides outside the gene matches: 9. The CDR3 length is 16 residues. Germline CDR1 and CDR2: SGHRS and YFSETQ. CDR3 bases: TGCGCCAGCAGTTTTACCCTTAGCGGGGGGCAAGAGACCCAGTACTTC. The encoded protein is CASSFTLSGGQETQYF.

The CDR3 region has the DNA TGTGCCAGCAGTTACCACCGACAGGCTAGCTATGGCTACACCTTC. It specifies CASSYHRQASYGYTF. The chain carries TRBV6-5 and TRBJ1-2, with a tentative D call TRBD1 (6 bases). V was shortened by 2 bases and J by 4 bases, with 14 bases between the two germline ends. The CDR3 extends over 15 amino acids. Germline-derived CDR1 and CDR2 are MNHEY and SVGAGI.

The chain is built from TRBV10-3 and TRBJ2-5; the D gene is possibly TRBD1 (6 bases). Germline CDR1 and CDR2: ENHRY and SYGVKD. Trimming took off 3 bases at V and 5 bases at J, with 19 bases between the two ends. This CDR3 comprises 16 residues. The DNA for the CDR3 is TGTGCCATCAGTGAACAATCGACAGGACGAGAGGAGACCCAGTACTTC. The encoded protein is CAISEQSTGREETQYF.

This chain links TRBV5-6 with TRBJ2-4, with D hard to call. This CDR3 comprises 14 residues. Trimming took off 4 bases at V and 0 bases at J, with 8 bases between the two ends. Germline-derived CDR1 and CDR2 are SGHDT and YYEEEE. In DNA, the CDR3 is TGTGCCAGCAGCCTAAATTTAGCCAAAAACATTCAGTACTTC. Protein: CASSLNLAKNIQYF. The variable domain in full, completed from reference TRBV5-6 and TRBJ2-4, reads DAGVTQSPTHLIKTRGQQVTLRCSPKSGHDTVSWYQQALGQGPQFIFQYYEEEERQRGNFPDRFSGHQFPNYSSELNVNALLLGDSALYLCASSLNLAKNIQYFGAGTRLSVL.

This clone was counted a single time. The chain recombines TRBV5-1 with TRBJ1-2; no clear D. There are 14 residues in the CDR3. The germline V and J ends were trimmed by 4 bases and 4 bases, with 14 bases remaining between them. The germline CDR1 and CDR2 sequences are SGHRS and YFSETQ. CDR3 bases: TGCGCCAGCAGCCAGCGAGCGGATGCCTATGGCTACACCTTC. Amino acid sequence: CASSQRADAYGYTF.

V usage is TRBV18 and J usage is TRBJ1-1, with D perhaps matching TRBD1 (5 bases). CDR1 KGHSH and CDR2 LQKENI come from the germline V gene. Trimming took off 5 bases at V and 2 bases at J, with 12 bases between the two ends. This CDR3 comprises 14 residues. This CDR3 reads CASSGGAGNTEAFF. CDR3 bases: TGTGCCAGCTCAGGGGGAGCGGGTAACACTGAAGCTTTCTTT.

This sequence joins TRBV28 and TRBJ2-7; 7 bases line up with TRBD2. This CDR3 contains 16 residues. Germline V gene data show CDR1 as MDHEN and CDR2 as SYDVKM. V trimming: 7 bases; J trimming: 4 bases; junction bases outside the gene matches: 16. CDR3 amino acids: CASTPLAGTMGYEQYF. As DNA, the CDR3 is TGTGCCAGCACCCCTCTCGCGGGGACTATGGGATACGAGCAGTACTTC.

The chain joins TRBV5-4 to TRBJ2-1; 10 bases are shared with TRBD1. Trimming at V came to 6 bases and at J to 9 bases, leaving 12 bases not matched to a gene. CDR3 size: 15 residues. Germline V gene data show CDR1 as SGHNT and CDR2 as YYREEE (reference sequence). CDR3 bases: TGTGCCAGCACACCTGAGGGACAGGGGTATGTTGAGCAGTTCTTC. Translation: CASTPEGQGYVEQFF.